This entry lists 11 T cell receptor beta chains sequenced from one sample in a study of metastatic and nonmetastatic thyroid tumors. TCRdb re-clonotyped the PCR reads through MiXCR. The sample lists roughly 27,000 clones, 10% to 15% occurring once. All patients were untreated before thyroid surgery. The sequenced material came from blood. The receptors derive from a female donor with papillary thyroid cancer or a benign thyroid nodule (not recorded which). Some clones in this sample may be carry-over from other donors' samples.

In this sample, this clone turned up many times. This chain connects TRBV4-2 to TRBJ2-1; the D gene is possibly TRBD2 (6 bases). Trimming removed 1 base from V and 1 base from J, with 11 bases in between. This CDR3 is 16 amino acids long. Germline assignment: CDR1 LGHNA and CDR2 YNFKEQ. The CDR3 nucleotides read TGTGCCAGCAGCCAAGTCATGGGGGGTTCCTACAATGAGCAGTTCTTC. Encoded protein: CASSQVMGGSYNEQFF.

The chain combines TRBV18 with TRBJ2-7; D gene ambiguous. Germline V gives CDR1 KGHSH, CDR2 LQKENI. V lost 0 bases and J 0 bases, leaving 3 bases between the germline ends. The CDR3 sequence is 13 residues long. CDR3: CASSPPSSYEQYF. For the CDR3, the DNA is TGTGCCAGCTCACCACCTTCCTCCTACGAGCAGTACTTC.

This clone is deemed medium-sized. This sequence joins TRBV7-3 and TRBJ2-3; D is unresolved. This CDR3 is built from 16 residues. Trimming took off 1 base at V and 0 bases at J, with 11 bases between the two ends. CDR1 SGHTA and CDR2 FQGTGA come from the germline V gene. The CDR3 region is CASSLSPIRSTDTQYF. The CDR3 nucleotides read TGTGCCAGCAGCTTAAGCCCCATAAGGAGCACAGATACGCAGTATTTT.

Ten or more counts support this clone. The rearrangement uses TRBV11-2 and TRBJ2-2, with 10 positions matching TRBD2. Germline V gives CDR1 SGHAT, CDR2 FQNNGV. V was pared by 2 bases and J by 6 bases, with 6 bases of the junction left unmatched. The CDR3 sequence is 16 residues long. The CDR3 DNA sequence: TGTGCCAGCAGCTTAATAGCTAGCGGGAGATCCGGGGAGCTGTTTTTT. It specifies CASSLIASGRSGELFF. The entire variable domain, with the rest obtained from reference TRBV11-2 and TRBJ2-2, is as follows: EAGVAQSPRYKIIEKRQSVAFWCNPISGHATLYWYQQILGQGPKLLIQFQNNGVVDDSQLPKDRFSAERLKGVDSTLKIQPAKLEDSAVYLCASSLIASGRSGELFFGEGSRLTVL.

This clone was seen a handful of times. The V gene is TRBV6-2 or TRBV6-3, the J gene TRBJ2-3, with no clear D. CDR3 length equals 16 residues. CDR1 and CDR2 from the germline V gene are MNHEY and SVGEGT. The V and J ends lost 7 bases and 1 base respectively, with 18 bases between them. The chain's CDR3 is CASIYVVAQGTDTQYF. CDR3 sequence (DNA): TGTGCCAGCATCTATGTGGTGGCGCAGGGCACAGATACGCAGTATTTT.

The table lists this clone with many counts. A much larger clone differs from this one at a single base, so this may be a read error. This chain uses TRBV2 with TRBJ1-2, with a weak D call TRBD1 (6 bases). CDR3 length equals 13 residues. The V and J ends lost 4 bases and 8 bases respectively, with 14 bases between them. The germline V gene encodes CDR1 SNHLY and CDR2 FYNNEI. The CDR3 bases are TGTGCCAGCAGTGCCAGGGGAGGGGAGGGCTACACCTTC. Its protein product is CASSARGGEGYTF. Combining the CDR3 with reference TRBV2 and TRBJ1-2 gives the whole variable domain EPEVTQTPSHQVTQMGQEVILRCVPISNHLYFYWYRQILGQKVEFLVSFYNNEISEKSEIFDDQFSVERPDGSNFTLKIRSTKLEDSAMYFCASSARGGEGYTFGSGTRLTVV.

This clone was observed a few times. V and J are TRBV11-2 and TRBJ1-2; D gene ambiguous. The CDR3 extends over 11 amino acids. The V end lost 7 bases, the J end lost 3 bases, and 6 bases lay between the germline ends. Germline values: CDR1 SGHAT, CDR2 FQNNGV. The CDR3 spells CASTGDYGYTF. The CDR3 region has the DNA TGTGCCAGCACGGGAGACTATGGCTACACCTTC.

This clone was seen a handful of times. A much bigger clone sits one base away, suggesting this may be a read error. The chain joins TRBV6-1 to TRBJ2-7, with D maybe TRBD1 (6 bases). The CDR3 length is 14 residues. The germline gives CDR1 MNHNS, CDR2 SASEGT. Trimming left V 10 bases short and J 1 base short, with 17 bases between. CDR3 nucleotides: TGTGCCAACAGGCGTCGGGACATATCCTACGAGCAGTACTTC. It codes for CANRRRDISYEQYF.

This clone was counted many times. The chain uses TRBV29-1 and TRBJ1-2, with a possible D match to TRBD1 (5 bases). The CDR3 runs 16 residues. Germline values: CDR1 SQVTM, CDR2 ANQGSEA. V lost 4 bases and J lost 4, with 22 bases in between. This CDR3 is CSVVGPRRAGSYGYTF. In DNA form, the CDR3 reads TGCAGCGTTGTCGGCCCCCGCCGTGCAGGGTCCTATGGCTACACCTTC.

The chain has TRBV7-9 and TRBJ2-7; TRBD2 matches 9 bases. The J segment lost 0 bases and the V segment lost 4 bases, leaving 4 bases of the junction unmatched. Germline V CDR1 and CDR2: SEHNR, FQNEAQ (reference sequence). The CDR3 is made up of 15 amino acids. The CDR3 DNA sequence: TGTGCCAGCAGCTCGACTAGCGGAGCCTCCTACGAGCAGTACTTC. It encodes CASSSTSGASYEQYF.

This clone showed up many times. The V and J genes are TRBV9 and TRBJ2-2; possibly TRBD1 or TRBD2 for D (5 bases each). The CDR3 is 16 amino acids. The germline V gene encodes CDR1 SGDLS and CDR2 YYNGEE. V was pared by 0 bases and J by 4 bases, with 13 bases between. CDR3 loop: CASSVAGGALTGELFF. CDR3 sequence (DNA): TGTGCCAGCAGCGTAGCTGGGGGAGCTCTCACCGGGGAGCTGTTTTTT.